The text below deals with one TCR beta chain. This sample is drawn from a study of PD-L1 blockade in urothelial cancer. Background on the study: Atezolizumab 1,200 mg was given intravenously every 3 weeks, starting 2014. About 90% of the roughly 30 patients comprised males who had bladder-origin urothelial cancer.

Sequencing was performed with immunoSEQ multiplex PCR; in TCRdb, only in-frame clones are kept and a portion is missing. The data show around 22,000 clones, roughly 89% seen once. A total of 1 to 8 samples per patient were collected pretreatment and on-treatment. CDR1 SGDLS and CDR2 YYNGEE come from the germline V gene. This CDR3 comprises 19 residues. V was clipped by 6 bases and J by 4 bases, with 29 bases between them. This sequence was found in a man in his fifties with urothelial cancer. This rearrangement joins TRBV9 to TRBJ1-5; maybe TRBD1 (6 bases). The starting material was PBMCs, obtained around atezolizumab (anti-PD-L1) treatment. CDR3 in DNA: TGTGCCAGCACCCTACATTCGCAGGGGCCAGCTTTGGATAATCAGCCCCAGCATTTT. This gives the protein CASTLHSQGPALDNQPQHF.